This TCR beta chain was obtained from a study of blood T cell repertoires in COVID-19. Whole-study context: Samples taken during acute and convalescent COVID-19 were collected in the United States, Italy and Spain.

V was trimmed by 7 bases and J by 3 bases, leaving 20 bases between them. The germline gives CDR1 SNHLY, CDR2 FYNNEI. The CDR3 sequence is 16 residues long. Per the original methods: Estimation of nucleated cell counts was performed using reference gene primer amplification. TCRdb keeps only in-frame clones here, not all; method: immunoSEQ multiplex PCR. V and J calls and clone size are copied from that table; D and trimming were computed from the DNA. Of about 210,000 clones listed, 65% to 90% were seen once; the top ten hold more than 8.5%. The receptor's source is a woman between 45 and 60 years old with acute COVID-19. The sample taken for sequencing was PBMCs or T cells enriched from blood (not recorded which). The chain joins TRBV2 to TRBJ2-3, with D perhaps matching TRBD2 (8 bases). The CDR3, as DNA: TGTGCCAGCACCGGGACAGCGGGGGATCTGACAGATACGCAGTATTTT. Translation: CASTGTAGDLTDTQYF.